These 10 T cell receptor beta chains were sequenced from one sample in a study of response to subunit inactivated influenza vaccine. From the RT-PCR reads, TCRdb called clonotypes with MiXCR, one entry per CDR3 protein. This table holds over 650,000 distinct CDR3 sequences, under 20% found once. Sequenced material: PBMCs from blood, taken 4 to 6 days after vaccination. Receptor source: a man in his fifties or sixties who received an inactivated influenza vaccine.

The chain couples TRBV28 to TRBJ2-4, with D unresolved. The germline V gene encodes CDR1 MDHEN and CDR2 SYDVKM. The CDR3 totals 14 residues. V was clipped by 5 bases and J by 8 bases, with 16 bases between them. CDR3 loop: CASSTGPVSHIQYF. In DNA, the CDR3 is TGTGCCAGCAGTACTGGCCCCGTCAGCCACATTCAGTACTTC.

The rearrangement joins TRBV25-1 to TRBJ1-2; 7 bases line up with TRBD1. The V gene end was trimmed by 3 bases and the J gene end by 8 bases; junction bases not matched to a gene: 9. The CDR3 is 14 amino acids. The V gene's germline CDR1 is MGHDK and CDR2 SYGVNS. CDR3 in amino acids: CASSDSGQAYGYTF. In DNA form, the CDR3 reads TGTGCCAGCAGTGATTCAGGACAGGCGTACGGCTACACCTTC.

This clonotype was found a few times. The gene calls are TRBV7-9 and TRBJ1-1, with D uncertain. Per the germline V gene, CDR1 is SEHNR and CDR2 is FQNEAQ (reference sequence). Trimming cost V 5 bases and J 0 bases, with 4 bases left between them. The CDR3 runs 12 residues. The CDR3 here is CASSSMNTEAFF. DNA for the CDR3: TGTGCCAGCAGCAGTATGAACACTGAAGCTTTCTTT.

This clonotype was counted between two and nine times. The V and J genes are TRBV20-1 and TRBJ2-5; the D gene is possibly TRBD2 (6 bases). CDR3 size: 14 residues. V was clipped by 6 bases and J by 2 bases, with 16 bases between them. Looked up from germline, CDR1 is DFQATT and CDR2 is SNEGSKA (reference sequence). For the CDR3, the DNA is TGCAGTGCCGGGACTTCGGGTAGTCAAGAGACCCAGTACTTC. Protein product: CSAGTSGSQETQYF.

The chain links TRBV11-2 to TRBJ2-7; no firm D call. The V gene lost 5 bases and the J gene lost 2 bases, with 16 bases spanning the gap. The V gene's germline CDR1 is SGHAT and CDR2 FQNNGV. The length of the CDR3 is 15 residues. CDR3 protein: CASSQIGRLTYEQYF. In nucleotides, the CDR3 is TGTGCCAGCAGCCAAATCGGCAGGTTGACCTACGAGCAGTACTTC.

This chain connects TRBV20-1 to TRBJ1-4, with 10 nucleotides matching TRBD1. CDR1 DFQATT and CDR2 SNEGSKA come from the germline V gene (reference sequence). This CDR3 has 18 residues. V shed 0 bases and J 3 bases; nucleotides not matched to a gene: 10. The CDR3 DNA reads TGCAGTGCTAGAGATCTCTCGGGACAGGGGTTATCTAATGAAAAACTGTTTTTT. Amino acids: CSARDLSGQGLSNEKLFF.

The sample holds a few counts of this clonotype. V and J are TRBV7-9 and TRBJ2-5, with TRBD1 identical over 10 bases. This CDR3 comprises 17 residues. The germline CDR1 and CDR2 sequences are SEHNR and FQNEAQ (reference sequence). After removal of 1 base from V and 2 bases from J, the junction contained 7 bases not matched to a gene. The CDR3 loop reads CASSLVYGTGAQETQYF. Here the CDR3 DNA reads TGTGCCAGCAGCTTAGTTTATGGGACAGGGGCTCAAGAGACCCAGTACTTC.

The gene calls are TRBV7-6 and TRBJ2-7; a weak D match, TRBD2 (5 bases). Trimming took 6 bases from V and 4 from J, leaving 16 bases between them. The CDR3 extends over 14 amino acids. Looked up from germline, CDR1 is SGHVS and CDR2 is FNYEAQ. The CDR3 region has the DNA TGTGCCAGCAGTTCACCGGGAAGAAGGTACGAGCAGTACTTC. Translated: CASSSPGRRYEQYF.

This clonotype has just a few counts. The rearrangement uses TRBV29-1 and TRBJ1-1, with D hard to call. V gave up 7 bases and J gave up 1 base, with 13 bases separating them. The CDR3 contains 13 residues. Germline CDR1 is SQVTM and CDR2 is ANQGSEA. CDR3 region: CSAADLSNTEAFF. Here the CDR3 DNA reads TGCAGCGCCGCGGACCTTTCGAACACTGAAGCTTTCTTT.

Only a few counts were recorded for this clonotype. This chain connects TRBV29-1 to TRBJ1-5, with D tentatively TRBD1 (6 bases). The V and J ends lost 6 bases and 0 bases respectively, with 9 bases between them. Germline CDR1 SQVTM, CDR2 ANQGSEA. This CDR3 contains 13 residues. CDR3 region: CSVWTDSNQPQHF. The CDR3 nucleotides are TGCAGCGTATGGACAGATAGCAATCAGCCCCAGCATTTT.